This T cell receptor beta chain stems from a study of T cells in localized non-small cell lung cancer. Concerning this clone: Its antigen is unidentified.

Unmatched junction bases numbered 8, after V lost 5 bases and J lost 4 bases. The CDR3 length is 15 residues. CDR1 is SGHRS, CDR2 YFSETQ, per germline. Profiled with immunoSEQ multiplex PCR; TCRdb holds only in-frame clones, not every one. This sample yields more than 8,000 clones, of which approximately 89% are seen a single time; approximately 2.5% belongs to the top ten. Study conclusions and caveats: A median about 62 of the top 100 tumor clones appeared in adjacent lung. Compared with tumor, uninvolved adjacent lung displayed greater T cell clonality, ranking highest overall. Longer overall survival accompanied higher blood T cell density. One tumor region alone was sequenced, and heterogeneity therefore remains possible.

The V call is TRBV5-1, the J call TRBJ2-1, with 8 bases matching TRBD2. This sample comprised peripheral blood, obtained before any cancer treatment. The source is a female donor of 60 years or more with stage II squamous cell lung carcinoma. The CDR3 DNA follows: TGCGCCAGCAGACTGATAGCGGGAACTTACAATGAGCAGTTCTTC. It yields the protein CASRLIAGTYNEQFF.